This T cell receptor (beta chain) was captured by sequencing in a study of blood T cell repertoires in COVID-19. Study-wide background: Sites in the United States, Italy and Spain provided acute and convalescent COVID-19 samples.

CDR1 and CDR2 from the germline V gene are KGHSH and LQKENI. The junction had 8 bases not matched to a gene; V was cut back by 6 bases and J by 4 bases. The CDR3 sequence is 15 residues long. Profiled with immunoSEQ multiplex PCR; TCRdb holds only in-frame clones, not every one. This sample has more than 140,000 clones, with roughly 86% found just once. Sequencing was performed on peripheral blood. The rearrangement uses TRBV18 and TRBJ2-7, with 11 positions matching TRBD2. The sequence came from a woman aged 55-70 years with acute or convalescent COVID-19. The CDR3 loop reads CASSSGTSGGYEQYF. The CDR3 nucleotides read TGTGCCAGCTCGTCCGGGACTAGCGGAGGATACGAGCAGTACTTC.